This T cell receptor (beta chain) is drawn from a study of identical twins (dated by TCRdb to the mid-2010s). Describing the broader study: TCR alpha and beta repertoires from monozygotic twins, unrelated adults of various ages and cord blood were deep-sequenced to test whether fetal clonotypes persist. To rule out contamination, the twin experiments were replicated at different times with different library preparation protocols. What the research found in general, with its limitations: A weaker excess of twin sharing was found in beta out-of-frame sequences because the signal-to-noise ratio was lowered by fewer shared sequences. Zero-insertion analyses could be partly confounded by invariant T cells such as MAIT and iNKT, though diverse VJ usage argued against such confounding for most clonotypes. Because the same donors could not be followed over many years, the conclusions relied on cross-sectional statistical analysis. Abundant cord blood beta clonotypes carried fewer insertions; young adult naive repertoires showed a weaker similar trend, while memory repertoires showed none. In monozygotic twins, recombination models systematically underestimated out-of-frame TCR alpha sharing, but the models matched the sharing seen between unrelated individuals. Compared with coincidental sharing between unrelated individuals, out-of-frame TCR alpha sequences shared between twins had an excess of sequences with low generation probability.

From the cysteine through the phenylalanine, the CDR3 covers 15 amino acids. The kept DNA is CDR3 alone, 45 bases in frame from the first base. Comment on this clonotype: No antigen is known for it. No base quality values were provided; no much bigger clone lies one nucleotide off.

Every donor was a healthy Caucasian. The method behind the library was 5' RACE. TCRdb records Illumina HiSeq 2000 as the sequencer. A universal primer binding site was introduced by template switching, and a unique molecular identifier was present in the final cDNA, enabling accurate counting of TCR cDNA molecules. First-strand cDNA for TCR alpha and beta chains was synthesized from specific primers in the conserved constant-segment region. Each cDNA library was double barcoded, with a SMART-Mk sample barcode plus Illumina barcodes, to control for contamination. TruSeq adapter sequences and Illumina sample barcodes were added in two successive PCR steps. The TCR alpha and beta cDNA libraries were sequenced on the Illumina HiSeq platform using custom primers. The study's own analysis went as follows. MiGEC processed the raw reads to extract unique molecular identifiers, while MiXCR was used to determine the CDR3 positions. For each individual, recombination models were inferred using an EM algorithm with the repgenHMM and IGoR tools. The analysis of shared clonotypes was done with the tcR package in R, with sharing normalized by the product of cloneset sizes. Out-of-frame nonproductive sequences were analyzed to study raw recombination free of thymic and clonal selection effects. TCRdb redid the processing of the public reads, applying fastp at Q25 and MiXCR, and retained in-frame beta chains. Rows merge per CDR3 protein into single entries with the most common DNA and genes. TCRdb, rather than the study authors, made the V and J calls. The sample yields 1.5 million to 2 million distinct CDR3 sequences; roughly 35% were counted once. Of the sample, around 0.3% is held by the ten largest clones.

The chain employs TRBV21-1 and TRBJ1-1; the DNA was not used to check the table's D call, TRBD1. TRBV21-1 counts as a pseudogene. Sequenced: cord blood. This receptor was taken from a newborn girl in good health. The DNA is TGTGCCAGCAGCAATACAGGGGGCATGAACACTGAAGCTTTCTTT. Translated, this gives CASSNTGGMNTEAFF.